These T cell receptor beta chains were read from a single sample in a study of cytotoxic CD8 clonotypes in ibrutinib-treated CLL. TCRdb's copy holds only in-frame clones and misses some; the assay was immunoSEQ multiplex PCR. The sample has approximately 97,000 clones, approximately 80% seen once. Sequencing was performed on PBMCs, taken after 24 months of ibrutinib treatment. The receptors derive from a human donor with chronic lymphocytic leukemia. CDR3s include the opening cysteine and the closing phenylalanine or tryptophan. Fields, in order: D gene, clone size, V gene, J gene, CDR3 protein, CDR3 DNA. D genes are given only for firm matches. Clone size, where shown, is once, few, many, or a class for clones that have expanded.

D gene: TRBD2; clone size: .; V gene: TRBV13; J gene: TRBJ2-5; CDR3 protein: CASSLKAGGGQETQYF; CDR3 DNA: TGTGCCAGCAGCTTAAAAGCGGGAGGGGGCCAAGAGACCCAGTACTTC
D gene: .; clone size: .; V gene: TRBV5-1; J gene: TRBJ2-3; CDR3 protein: CASSLGLAYSTDTQYF; CDR3 DNA: TGTGCCAGCAGCTTGGGCCTAGCGTATAGCACAGATACGCAGTATTTT
D gene: TRBD1; clone size: .; V gene: TRBV5-4; J gene: TRBJ2-7; CDR3 protein: CASRRDRGGEQYF; CDR3 DNA: TGTGCCAGCAGACGAGACAGGGGGGGAGAGCAGTACTTC
D gene: .; clone size: .; V gene: TRBV7-6; J gene: TRBJ2-7; CDR3 protein: CASSSDGSYEQYF; CDR3 DNA: TGTGCCAGCAGCTCGGACGGATCCTACGAGCAGTACTTC
D gene: TRBD2; clone size: .; V gene: TRBV10-3; J gene: TRBJ2-3; CDR3 protein: CAINPLAGGGTDTQYF; CDR3 DNA: TGTGCCATCAATCCGCTAGCGGGGGGAGGGACAGATACGCAGTATTTT
D gene: TRBD1; clone size: .; V gene: TRBV7-9; J gene: TRBJ2-5; CDR3 protein: CASSPGTAQETQYF; CDR3 DNA: TGTGCCAGCAGCCCTGGGACAGCTCAAGAGACCCAGTACTTC
D gene: TRBD1; clone size: .; V gene: TRBV6-1; J gene: TRBJ1-2; CDR3 protein: CASTDRGGYTF; CDR3 DNA: TGTGCCAGCACCGACAGGGGTGGCTACACCTTC
D gene: .; clone size: many; V gene: TRBV15; J gene: TRBJ1-2; CDR3 protein: CATSRYTEGQPRNYGYTF; CDR3 DNA: TGTGCCACCAGCAGATATACAGAAGGACAGCCACGAAACTATGGCTACACCTTC
D gene: TRBD1; clone size: few; V gene: TRBV18; J gene: TRBJ1-5; CDR3 protein: CASSPRQGADQPQHF; CDR3 DNA: TGTGCCAGCTCACCCAGACAGGGGGCGGATCAGCCCCAGCATTTT
D gene: TRBD1; clone size: .; V gene: TRBV28; J gene: TRBJ2-7; CDR3 protein: CASSFESRTGAPYEQYF; CDR3 DNA: TGTGCCAGCAGTTTTGAATCTAGGACAGGGGCTCCCTACGAGCAGTACTTC
D gene: TRBD1; clone size: .; V gene: TRBV7-2; J gene: TRBJ1-5; CDR3 protein: CASSLRGQGGTPQHF; CDR3 DNA: TGTGCCAGCAGCCTCAGAGGACAGGGCGGAACGCCCCAGCATTTT
D gene: TRBD1; clone size: .; V gene: TRBV5-1; J gene: TRBJ2-1; CDR3 protein: CASSLGQGGDEQFF; CDR3 DNA: TGCGCCAGCAGCTTGGGACAGGGGGGCGATGAGCAGTTCTTC
D gene: .; clone size: .; V gene: TRBV18; J gene: TRBJ2-5; CDR3 protein: CASSPQAVYQETQYF; CDR3 DNA: TGTGCCAGCTCACCACAGGCCGTGTACCAAGAGACCCAGTACTTC
D gene: .; clone size: once; V gene: TRBV18; J gene: TRBJ1-4; CDR3 protein: CASSPFDRPDEKLFF; CDR3 DNA: TGTGCCAGCTCACCATTTGACAGGCCGGATGAAAAACTGTTTTTT
D gene: TRBD2; clone size: .; V gene: TRBV28; J gene: TRBJ2-1; CDR3 protein: CASTRTSGIGAIF; CDR3 DNA: TGTGCCAGCACCCGGACTAGCGGGATTGGGGCGATCTTC
D gene: TRBD1; clone size: .; V gene: TRBV7-9; J gene: TRBJ1-2; CDR3 protein: CASSLTAQGVGYTF; CDR3 DNA: TGTGCCAGCAGCTTAACGGCACAGGGGGTAGGCTACACCTTC
D gene: TRBD2; clone size: .; V gene: TRBV11-3; J gene: TRBJ2-1; CDR3 protein: CASSLASGGRDEQFF; CDR3 DNA: TGTGCCAGCAGCTTAGCTAGCGGGGGCCGGGATGAGCAGTTCTTC
D gene: .; clone size: .; V gene: TRBV5-1; J gene: TRBJ2-5; CDR3 protein: CASRNGLMGETQYF; CDR3 DNA: TGCGCCAGCAGAAACGGACTTATGGGGGAGACCCAGTACTTC
D gene: .; clone size: .; V gene: TRBV28; J gene: TRBJ2-7; CDR3 protein: CASNGRRSEQYF; CDR3 DNA: TGTGCCAGCAACGGGAGAAGGAGCGAGCAGTACTTC
D gene: .; clone size: once; V gene: TRBV5-8; J gene: TRBJ1-6; CDR3 protein: CASSYRVPPNSPLHF; CDR3 DNA: TGTGCCAGCAGTTACCGGGTGCCCCCAAATTCACCCCTCCACTTT
D gene: TRBD2; clone size: .; V gene: TRBV27; J gene: TRBJ2-7; CDR3 protein: CASSRDGGGDYEQYF; CDR3 DNA: TGTGCCAGCAGTAGAGATGGCGGGGGGGACTACGAGCAGTACTTC
D gene: .; clone size: .; V gene: TRBV19; J gene: TRBJ2-1; CDR3 protein: CASNTYRDSDEQFF; CDR3 DNA: TGTGCCAGCAATACCTACAGGGATAGCGATGAGCAGTTCTTC
D gene: .; clone size: few; V gene: TRBV2; J gene: TRBJ2-7; CDR3 protein: CASGYAYEQYF; CDR3 DNA: TGTGCCAGCGGTTACGCATACGAGCAGTACTTC
D gene: TRBD2; clone size: .; V gene: TRBV9; J gene: TRBJ2-1; CDR3 protein: CASSVVSGGSNEQFF; CDR3 DNA: TGTGCCAGCAGCGTAGTTAGCGGGGGTAGCAATGAGCAGTTCTTC
D gene: .; clone size: .; V gene: TRBV19; J gene: TRBJ2-7; CDR3 protein: CATQGPYEQYF; CDR3 DNA: TGTGCCACTCAAGGGCCCTACGAGCAGTACTTC
D gene: .; clone size: .; V gene: TRBV7-9; J gene: TRBJ1-2; CDR3 protein: CASSAEARGYGYTF; CDR3 DNA: TGTGCCAGCAGCGCGGAGGCCCGGGGCTATGGCTACACCTTC
D gene: .; clone size: .; V gene: TRBV11-2; J gene: TRBJ2-3; CDR3 protein: CASSSGLDDTQYF; CDR3 DNA: TGTGCCAGCAGCTCTGGACTCGACGACACGCAGTATTTT
D gene: TRBD1; clone size: .; V gene: TRBV27; J gene: TRBJ2-1; CDR3 protein: CASNGRDRGYNEQFF; CDR3 DNA: TGTGCCAGCAACGGCCGGGACAGGGGTTACAATGAGCAGTTCTTC
D gene: TRBD1; clone size: .; V gene: TRBV27; J gene: TRBJ2-5; CDR3 protein: CASSPHRGVGQKTQYF; CDR3 DNA: TGTGCCAGCAGTCCCCACAGGGGGGTCGGGCAAAAGACCCAGTACTTC
D gene: .; clone size: few; V gene: TRBV1; J gene: TRBJ2-7; CDR3 protein: CTSSQGLARGEQYF; CDR3 DNA: TGCACCAGCAGCCAAGGGTTAGCGCGAGGCGAGCAGTACTTC
D gene: TRBD1; clone size: .; V gene: TRBV6-1; J gene: TRBJ2-4; CDR3 protein: CASSEGDSKNIQYF; CDR3 DNA: TGTGCCAGCAGTGAGGGGGACAGCAAAAACATTCAGTACTTC
D gene: .; clone size: .; V gene: TRBV5-1; J gene: TRBJ1-1; CDR3 protein: CASSLGSYTEAFF; CDR3 DNA: TGCGCCAGCAGCTTGGGATCTTACACTGAAGCTTTCTTT
D gene: .; clone size: once; V gene: TRBV18; J gene: TRBJ2-6; CDR3 protein: CASSTQGKAGANVLTF; CDR3 DNA: TGTGCCAGCTCTACACAGGGTAAGGCTGGGGCCAACGTCCTGACTTTC
D gene: TRBD1; clone size: .; V gene: TRBV10-1; J gene: TRBJ2-7; CDR3 protein: CASSGTGTGIYEQYF; CDR3 DNA: TGCGCCAGCAGTGGCACCGGGACAGGGATCTACGAGCAGTACTTC
D gene: .; clone size: .; V gene: TRBV28; J gene: TRBJ2-3; CDR3 protein: CASSPSGQGTDTQYF; CDR3 DNA: TGTGCCAGCAGCCCTAGCGGACAGGGCACAGATACGCAGTATTTT
D gene: .; clone size: few; V gene: TRBV7-7; J gene: TRBJ1-1; CDR3 protein: CAILEWTEAFF; CDR3 DNA: TGTGCTATACTCGAATGGACTGAAGCTTTCTTT
D gene: .; clone size: .; V gene: TRBV4-3; J gene: TRBJ2-5; CDR3 protein: CASSQALLRQETQYF; CDR3 DNA: TGCGCCAGCAGCCAAGCTTTACTGCGACAAGAGACCCAGTACTTC
D gene: TRBD2; clone size: .; V gene: TRBV6-5; J gene: TRBJ2-3; CDR3 protein: CASSDGRRSDTQYF; CDR3 DNA: TGTGCCAGCAGTGACGGGAGGAGGTCGGATACGCAGTATTTT
D gene: .; clone size: .; V gene: TRBV5-6; J gene: TRBJ2-6; CDR3 protein: CASSLRNVLTF; CDR3 DNA: TGTGCCAGCAGCTTGAGGAACGTCCTGACTTTC
D gene: TRBD1; clone size: once; V gene: TRBV6-5; J gene: TRBJ1-1; CDR3 protein: CASSYKLVQGVTEAFF; CDR3 DNA: TGTGCCAGCAGTTACAAGTTGGTGCAGGGGGTGACTGAAGCTTTCTTT
D gene: .; clone size: .; V gene: TRBV19; J gene: TRBJ2-1; CDR3 protein: CASRQGFEQFF; CDR3 DNA: TGTGCCAGCCGGCAGGGGTTTGAGCAGTTCTTC
D gene: TRBD2; clone size: .; V gene: TRBV30; J gene: TRBJ2-7; CDR3 protein: CAWSAGTSASYEQYF; CDR3 DNA: TGTGCCTGGAGTGCAGGGACTAGCGCATCCTACGAGCAGTACTTC
D gene: .; clone size: .; V gene: TRBV18; J gene: TRBJ1-2; CDR3 protein: CASSTGNNYGYTF; CDR3 DNA: TGTGCCAGCTCAACAGGGAATAACTATGGCTACACCTTC
D gene: .; clone size: .; V gene: TRBV4-3; J gene: TRBJ1-2; CDR3 protein: CASSQDLVGVGVYGYTF; CDR3 DNA: TGCGCCAGCAGCCAAGATCTGGTGGGGGTAGGAGTCTATGGCTACACCTTC
D gene: .; clone size: .; V gene: TRBV7-9; J gene: TRBJ2-7; CDR3 protein: CASSLRRESSYEQYF; CDR3 DNA: TGTGCCAGCAGCTTACGGCGGGAAAGCTCCTACGAGCAGTACTTC
D gene: TRBD1; clone size: .; V gene: TRBV5-1; J gene: TRBJ2-5; CDR3 protein: CASSLTGGETQYF; CDR3 DNA: TGCGCCAGCAGTTTGACAGGGGGTGAGACCCAGTACTTC
D gene: TRBD1; clone size: .; V gene: TRBV19; J gene: TRBJ2-3; CDR3 protein: CASSTLPGQGATDTQYF; CDR3 DNA: TGTGCCAGTAGTACGCTCCCGGGACAGGGGGCCACAGATACGCAGTATTTT
D gene: .; clone size: .; V gene: TRBV7-2; J gene: TRBJ2-7; CDR3 protein: CASSRIRENSYEQYF; CDR3 DNA: TGTGCCAGCAGCCGCATCCGGGAAAATTCCTACGAGCAGTACTTC